This TCR beta chain was captured by sequencing in a study of blood T cells in healthy people across ages. Study as a whole: Using template switching, researchers captured about one barcoded beta molecule for each two T cells.

A second about 7 to 12 cycle PCR used barcoded and J-beta primers. Each cDNA molecule received a tag from a template-switch adaptor that had 12 random nucleotides. Every individual sample yielded 2.5 million or more paired-end reads (each containing CDR3). TCRdb ran MiXCR on the 5' RACE reads and lists one entry per CDR3 protein. This table holds roughly 900,000 distinct CDR3 sequences, roughly 52% found once. This CDR3 region has 13 residues. CDR1 DFQATT and CDR2 SNEGSKA come from the germline V gene (reference sequence). This clonotype was obtained from a man aged 25 to 40 in good health. The chain joins TRBV20-1 to TRBJ1-2; D is unresolved. Sequencing was done on a sample of blood. In nucleotides, the CDR3 is TGCGGACCGGAGGCCGGGGCTAACTATGGCTACACCTTC. It specifies CGPEAGANYGYTF.